Presented here are 5 T cell receptor beta chains from one specimen sequenced in a study of blood T cell repertoires in COVID-19. Sequencing used immunoSEQ multiplex PCR; TCRdb keeps in-frame clones, though not all of them. The table has around 130,000 clones, approximately 85% seen once. The sample comprised peripheral blood. All receptors come from a human donor in a cohort sampled during active COVID-19.

The rearrangement links TRBV19 to TRBJ1-2, with TRBD1 matching over 9 bases. V shed 3 bases, J shed 8 bases, and the junction held 13 bases outside the gene matches. Germline CDR1 is LNHDA and CDR2 is SQIVND (reference sequence). The CDR3 consists of 16 residues. For the CDR3, the DNA is TGTGCCAGTAGTATGCGACCCGGACAGGGGTTCTGGGGCTACACCTTC. The encoded protein is CASSMRPGQGFWGYTF.

The rearrangement joins TRBV2 to TRBJ1-3; possibly TRBD1 for D (5 bases). The CDR3 extends over 15 amino acids. Germline CDR1 is SNHLY and CDR2 is FYNNEI. Between the trimmed V and J ends, which lost 1 base and 0 bases, there was a span of 7 bases. The CDR3 spells CASSEEQASGNTIYF. CDR3 coding DNA: TGTGCCAGCAGTGAAGAACAGGCCTCTGGAAACACCATATATTTT. The full variable domain, in which reference TRBV2 and TRBJ1-3 provide the parts outside the CDR3, is EPEVTQTPSHQVTQMGQEVILRCVPISNHLYFYWYRQILGQKVEFLVSFYNNEISEKSEIFDDQFSVERPDGSNFTLKIRSTKLEDSAMYFCASSEEQASGNTIYFGEGSWLTVV.

The rearrangement links TRBV6-1 to TRBJ1-6, with a weak D call TRBD1 (6 bases). This CDR3 comprises 12 residues. Trimming left V 1 base short and J 17 bases short, with 12 bases between. Germline V gives CDR1 MNHNS, CDR2 SASEGT. The CDR3 coding sequence is TGTGCCAGCAGTGAAGTATGGGGGCCTGTCCACTTT. Protein sequence: CASSEVWGPVHF.

This chain links TRBV4-1 with TRBJ1-1; tentative D call: TRBD1 (6 bases). The germline V gene has CDR1 MGHRA and CDR2 YSYEKL. V lost 0 bases and J 4 bases, leaving 12 bases between the germline ends. The CDR3 length is 15 residues. CDR3 nucleotide sequence: TGCGCCAGCAGCCAAGATACAGGGATGGGCACTGAAGCTTTCTTT. Its translation is CASSQDTGMGTEAFF.

J is TRBJ1-2 and V is TRBV28; 9 nucleotides match TRBD1. The CDR3 runs to 16 residues. Trimming at V came to 4 bases and at J to 0 bases, leaving 6 bases not matched to a gene. Per the germline V gene, CDR1 is MDHEN and CDR2 is SYDVKM. The CDR3 DNA reads TGTGCCAGCAGTTCCGTGGACAGGGGAACTAACTATGGCTACACCTTC. This gives the protein CASSSVDRGTNYGYTF.